The 7 T cell receptor beta chains given below trace back to one sample, sequenced in a study of cytomegalovirus exposure and HLA in healthy donors. Only in-frame clones appear in the TCRdb table, and some are missing; sequencing was by immunoSEQ multiplex PCR. The sample carries roughly 150,000 clones, 80% to 90% recorded once. The sequenced material came from PBMCs. These receptors came from a woman aged 18-35 years in good health and CMV-seronegative.

CDR3 in DNA: TGCGCCAGCAGCCCCCCTAGCGGGAGCTACTACGAGCAGTACTTC. Translated, it gives CASSPPSGSYYEQYF. The chain combines TRBV4-1 with TRBJ2-7; 10 bases match TRBD2. CDR1 MGHRA and CDR2 YSYEKL come from the germline V gene. The junction had 6 bases not matched to a gene; V was cut back by 4 bases and J by 3 bases. This CDR3 comprises 15 residues.

The V gene is TRBV27, the J gene TRBJ2-3, with 10 bases lining up with TRBD1. Germline CDR1 reads MNHEY; CDR2 reads SMNVEV (reference sequence). V lost 8 bases to trimming and J lost 4 bases; unmatched junction nucleotides: 9. The CDR3 length is 15 residues. CDR3 nucleotide sequence: TGTGCCAGCTCCAGACAGGGGGCGATCCCAGATACGCAGTATTTT. Translating gives CASSRQGAIPDTQYF.

The chain joins TRBV27 to TRBJ2-1; D is perhaps TRBD2 (5 bases). Germline values: CDR1 MNHEY, CDR2 SMNVEV (reference sequence). The CDR3 is 17 amino acids. Trimming removed 5 bases at V and 4 bases at J, with 21 bases between. Written as DNA, the CDR3 is TGTGCCAGCAGTGAGTCTCAAACTAGTTACGATTACAATGAGCAGTTCTTC. Translated: CASSESQTSYDYNEQFF.

V is TRBV12-5 and J is TRBJ1-4; D call uncertain. The CDR3 length is 13 residues. With 0 bases removed from V and 4 bases from J, the gap between germline ends came to 3 bases. Germline CDR1 LGHNT, CDR2 FRNRAP. The CDR3 DNA reads TGTGCTAGTGGTTTGGTCAATAATGAAAAACTGTTTTTT. Its translation: CASGLVNNEKLFF.

The chain recombines TRBV18 with TRBJ1-1; D not certain. Germline CDR1 and CDR2: KGHSH and LQKENI. The ends were cut back, 6 bases at V and 0 bases at J, with 11 bases in the middle. The CDR3 is 14 residues long. CDR3 coding DNA: TGTGCCAGCTCCCGCGGGCAAATGAACACTGAAGCTTTCTTT. Encoded protein: CASSRGQMNTEAFF.

The chain is built from TRBV5-1 and TRBJ2-6; perhaps TRBD2 as D (6 bases). CDR1 and CDR2 from the germline V gene are SGHRS and YFSETQ. The CDR3 is 20 amino acids. V was pared by 1 base and J by 0 bases, with 20 bases between. The CDR3 DNA reads TGCGCCAGCAGCTTGAGGCCCCGGGACTTAATATCCTCTGGGGCCAACGTCCTGACTTTC. It is translated as CASSLRPRDLISSGANVLTF. Using reference TRBV5-1 and TRBJ2-6 for the parts outside the CDR3, the full variable domain is KAGVTQTPRYLIKTRGQQVTLSCSPISGHRSVSWYQQTPGQGLQFLFEYFSETQRNKGNFPGRFSGRQFSNSRSEMNVSTLELGDSALYLCASSLRPRDLISSGANVLTFGAGSRLTVL.

The genes are TRBV7-9 and TRBJ2-5; the D gene is possibly TRBD1 (5 bases). Germline V gene data show CDR1 as SEHNR and CDR2 as FQNEAQ (reference sequence). V lost 4 bases, J lost 4 bases, and 13 bases lay in between. The CDR3 sequence is 14 residues long. The CDR3 DNA sequence: TGTGCCAGCAGCTCATCAGGGTTCTCAGAGACCCAGTACTTC. As protein: CASSSSGFSETQYF.